This TCR beta chain was obtained from a study of blood T cells in healthy people across ages. The study's findings and limits: When set beside aged donors, long-lived donors presented more naive CD4+ cells and higher diversity.

A second 7 to 11 cycle PCR used barcoded and J-beta primers. TCRdb recomputed calls from the 5' RACE reads with MiXCR, one row per CDR3 protein. The data contain 1.5 million to 2 million distinct CDR3 sequences, 40% to 55% of them singletons. Drawn from each donor were ten milliliters of peripheral blood. CDR1 LGHNA and CDR2 YSLEER come from the germline V gene. The CDR3 is made up of 13 amino acids. Between the trimmed V and J ends, which lost 0 bases and 4 bases, there was a span of 6 bases. A few counts support this clonotype. Antigen specificity is unknown. The sample comprised blood. J is TRBJ1-1 and V is TRBV4-3; D unresolved. The sequence came from a woman aged 35 to 49 in good health. The CDR3: CASSQEDGTEAFF. The CDR3 DNA reads TGCGCCAGCAGCCAAGAGGATGGCACTGAAGCTTTCTTT.